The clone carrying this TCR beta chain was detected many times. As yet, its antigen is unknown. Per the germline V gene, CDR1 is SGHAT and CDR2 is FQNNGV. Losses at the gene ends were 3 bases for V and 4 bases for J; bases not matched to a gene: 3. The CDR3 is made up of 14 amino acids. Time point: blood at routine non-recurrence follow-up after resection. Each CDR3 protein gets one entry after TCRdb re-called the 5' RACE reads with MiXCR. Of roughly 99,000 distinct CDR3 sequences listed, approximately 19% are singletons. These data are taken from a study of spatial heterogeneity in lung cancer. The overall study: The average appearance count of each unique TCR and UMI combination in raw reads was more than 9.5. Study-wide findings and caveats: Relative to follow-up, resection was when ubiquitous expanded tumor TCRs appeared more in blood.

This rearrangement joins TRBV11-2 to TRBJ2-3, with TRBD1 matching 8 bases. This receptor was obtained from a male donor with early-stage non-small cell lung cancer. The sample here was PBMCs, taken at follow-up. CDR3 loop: CASSFDRGPDTQYF. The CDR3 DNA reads TGTGCCAGCAGCTTTGACAGGGGACCAGATACGCAGTATTTT.